These 32 T cell receptor beta chains originate from one sample sequenced in a study of shared clonotypes between healthy human individuals (dated by TCRdb to the early 2020s). Preparation of the library involved the immunoSEQ multiplex PCR assay. TCRdb holds this immuneACCESS table with in-frame rearrangements only. Some clones are missing; in checked studies, unresolved V genes explain under half, and the rest has no known cause. The sample table holds fewer than 3 million clones, of which just under 95% were seen once. The top ten clonotypes cover 0.3% to 0.4% of the sample. The sample taken for sequencing was naive CD4+ T cells from PBMCs. The cell subset or site tag for this specimen amounts to: CD45RA+ positively selected. These receptors all come from a man in his late teens or twenties in good health. Some clones in this sample may be carry-over from other donors' samples.

This clone has a handful of counts. V and J are TRBV28 and TRBJ2-1; D ambiguous. V was cut by 5 bases and J by 5 bases, with 16 bases left in between. The CDR3 length is 15 residues. Per the germline V gene, CDR1 is MDHEN and CDR2 is SYDVKM. The CDR3 region has the DNA TGTGCCAGCAGTCCAGGAAGGTCTAGAAACAATGAGCAGTTCTTC. Encoded protein: CASSPGRSRNNEQFF.

The V and J genes are TRBV27 and TRBJ2-7, with D maybe TRBD2 (6 bases). Germline assignment: CDR1 MNHEY and CDR2 SMNVEV (reference sequence). The CDR3 is 15 residues long. The V gene lost 6 bases and the J gene lost 2 bases, with 17 bases spanning the gap. This CDR3 reads CASRGPGGGTYEQYF. Here the CDR3 DNA reads TGTGCCAGCAGGGGACCAGGTGGGGGGACCTACGAGCAGTACTTC.

This rearrangement joins TRBV29-1 to TRBJ2-7; D is ambiguous. Trimming took off 0 bases at V and 5 bases at J, with 8 bases between the two ends. CDR3 length: 12 residues. Germline values: CDR1 SQVTM, CDR2 ANQGSEA. The CDR3 DNA is TGCAGCGTTGAAGATGGCACGGACGAGCAGTACTTC. This translates into CSVEDGTDEQYF.

This chain joins TRBV21-1 and TRBJ1-2; the DNA was not used to check the table's D call, TRBD1. TRBV21-1 is a pseudogene locus. The CDR3 is 14 residues long. The CDR3 loop is CASGEDRGPYGYTF. DNA for the CDR3: TGTGCCAGCGGTGAGGACAGGGGACCATATGGCTACACCTTC.

This sequence joins TRBV28 and TRBJ1-6; D is unclear. Deletions cut 5 bases from V and 12 bases from J, with 11 bases between. The CDR3 consists of 12 residues. Germline-derived CDR1 and CDR2 are MDHEN and SYDVKM. CDR3 residues: CASSPRPLPLHF. The CDR3 coding sequence is TGTGCCAGCAGTCCTCGACCCCTACCCCTCCACTTT.

The chain uses TRBV27 and TRBJ2-3, with TRBD2 identical over 7 bases. Germline CDR1 and CDR2: MNHEY and SMNVEV (reference sequence). CDR3 length: 17 amino acids. V lost 6 bases, J lost 6 bases, and 18 bases stayed unmatched. Here the CDR3 DNA reads TGTGCCAGCAGGCCCAGGACGGGAGGAGGGAGAGTGGATACGCAGTATTTT. This translates into CASRPRTGGGRVDTQYF.

The sample holds one count of this clone. The chain uses TRBV5-1 and TRBJ2-1; possibly TRBD2 for D (6 bases). Trimming took off 0 bases at V and 5 bases at J, with 21 bases between the two ends. Germline values: CDR1 SGHRS, CDR2 YFSETQ. This CDR3 is 18 amino acids long. Written as DNA, the CDR3 is TGCGCCAGCAGCTTGGTTAGCGGTTTACTAGCTGACAACAATGAGCAGTTCTTC. This encodes CASSLVSGLLADNNEQFF.

The chain has TRBV9 and TRBJ1-1, with TRBD1 as a possible D gene (5 bases). In germline, CDR1 is SGDLS, CDR2 YYNGEE. This CDR3 is built from 15 residues. V dropped 4 bases and J dropped 11 bases, with 24 bases sitting between them. CDR3 DNA sequence: TGTGCCAGCAGCCCGAGGCCCGGGACGGATTCAGGGGCTTTCTTT. Its translation is CASSPRPGTDSGAFF.

This chain connects TRBV14 to TRBJ2-5; TRBD2 is a possible D gene (6 bases). The germline V gene encodes CDR1 SGHDN and CDR2 FVKESK. This CDR3 is 18 amino acids long. Trimming took off 1 base at V and 2 bases at J, with 20 bases between the two ends. The CDR3 here is CASSQGVFWGVQQETQYF. The CDR3 DNA is TGTGCCAGCAGCCAAGGAGTGTTTTGGGGGGTCCAACAAGAGACCCAGTACTTC.

The chain recombines TRBV7-9 with TRBJ1-1; 8 bases line up with TRBD1. The germline CDR1 and CDR2 sequences are SEHNR and FQNEAQ (reference sequence). The CDR3 runs 16 residues. Germline trimming cut 5 bases from V and 1 base from J; bases unmatched to any gene: 9. The CDR3 loop reads CASSPTDRGRNTEAFF. The CDR3 DNA reads TGTGCCAGCAGCCCCACCGACAGGGGACGGAACACTGAAGCTTTCTTT.

The chain employs TRBV9 and TRBJ1-1; D perhaps matches TRBD1 (5 bases). The CDR3 is 13 residues long. V lost 8 bases, J lost 4 bases, and 15 bases lay in between. Germline V CDR1 and CDR2: SGDLS, YYNGEE. The DNA of the CDR3 is TGTGCCAGTAAGAGCGGGGGAGGCACTGAAGCTTTCTTT. It specifies CASKSGGGTEAFF. The entire variable domain, with the rest obtained from reference TRBV9 and TRBJ1-1, is as follows: DSGVTQTPKHLITATGQRVTLRCSPRSGDLSVYWYQQSLDQGLQFLIQYYNGEERAKGNILERFSAQQFPDLHSELNLSSLELGDSALYFCASKSGGGTEAFFGQGTRLTVV.

The V call is TRBV30, the J call TRBJ2-5; TRBD1 matches 9 bases. In germline, CDR1 is GTSNPN, CDR2 SVGIG (reference sequence). Trimming at V came to 4 bases and at J to 5 bases, leaving 20 bases not matched to a gene. The CDR3 runs to 18 residues. The CDR3 loop is CAWTQFLGTGGGGETQYF. The CDR3 nucleotides are TGTGCCTGGACCCAGTTTCTGGGAACAGGGGGCGGTGGGGAGACCCAGTACTTC.

The chain couples TRBV28 to TRBJ2-5; unclear D gene. Germline V gene lookup returns CDR1 MDHEN and CDR2 SYDVKM. The CDR3 covers 14 residues. Trimming took 3 bases from V and 5 from J, leaving 13 bases between them. The CDR3 here is CASSFPDARETQYF. CDR3 nucleotides: TGTGCCAGCAGTTTCCCTGACGCCCGGGAGACCCAGTACTTC.

The chain uses TRBV19 and TRBJ2-7, with D possibly TRBD1 on 6 matching bases. Trimming took off 7 bases at V and 7 bases at J, with 20 bases between the two ends. CDR3 length: 14 residues. CDR1 is LNHDA and CDR2 is SQIVND in the germline V gene (reference sequence). In nucleotides, the CDR3 is TGTGCCAGTACCTGGGACACTGGGGCGCGGGAGCAGTACTTC. Translation: CASTWDTGAREQYF.

Remarks on this clone: This sample also contains other DNA sequences that code for the same CDR3. The rearrangement joins TRBV5-1 to TRBJ1-1; D is unresolved. This CDR3 contains 12 residues. The V end was cut by 0 bases, the J end by 3 bases, with 3 bases between. CDR1 and CDR2 from the germline V gene are SGHRS and YFSETQ. This CDR3 is CASSLGHTEAFF. The CDR3 coding sequence is TGCGCCAGCAGCTTGGGTCACACTGAAGCTTTCTTT.

The chain combines TRBV9 with TRBJ2-5; 7 nucleotides line up with TRBD2. CDR1 and CDR2 (germline): SGDLS, YYNGEE. Trimming at V came to 3 bases and at J to 0 bases, leaving 8 bases not matched to a gene. The length of the CDR3 is 16 residues. DNA for the CDR3: TGTGCCAGCAGCGAGTCATCCGGGACTAACCAAGAGACCCAGTACTTC. It specifies CASSESSGTNQETQYF.

The chain's CDR3 is CASRIAGGDQYF. The CDR3 DNA reads TGTGCCAGCAGAATCGCGGGCGGTGATCAGTACTTC. V usage is TRBV14 and J usage is TRBJ2-4, with a tentative D call TRBD2 (5 bases). The CDR3 totals 12 residues. Germline loops: CDR1 SGHDN, CDR2 FVKESK. Trimming took 6 bases from V and 12 from J, leaving 15 bases between them.

The gene calls are TRBV13 and TRBJ2-1; 9 bases line up with TRBD2. With V trimmed by 1 base and J by 1 base, 2 bases remained unmatched. The CDR3 covers 16 residues. Germline CDR1 and CDR2: PRHDT and FYEKMQ (reference sequence). CDR3 in amino acids: CASSLVTSGSYNEQFF. The CDR3 DNA sequence: TGTGCCAGCAGCTTAGTGACTAGCGGATCCTACAATGAGCAGTTCTTC.

The V call is TRBV10-3, the J call TRBJ2-3; 8 positions agree with TRBD1. Trimming at V came to 6 bases and at J to 1 base, leaving 3 bases not matched to a gene. Germline-derived CDR1 and CDR2 are ENHRY and SYGVKD. This CDR3 has 14 amino acids. The CDR3 sequence is CAIRETGGTDTQYF. In nucleotides, the CDR3 is TGTGCCATCAGAGAGACAGGGGGCACAGATACGCAGTATTTT.

This chain connects TRBV28 to TRBJ2-2; D uncertain. The V and J ends lost 6 bases and 4 bases respectively, with 9 bases between them. Germline V gives CDR1 MDHEN, CDR2 SYDVKM. CDR3 size: 13 residues. This CDR3 reads CASSTPATGELFF. The CDR3 DNA reads as TGTGCCAGCAGCACCCCGGCCACCGGGGAGCTGTTTTTT.

Turning to this clone: Within the sample, other DNA sequences also encode this same CDR3. V usage is TRBV5-1 and J usage is TRBJ1-5, with D possibly being TRBD1 (5 bases). The CDR3 runs 15 residues. V lost 0 bases and J lost 2, with 9 bases in between. Germline values: CDR1 SGHRS, CDR2 YFSETQ. CDR3 DNA: TGCGCCAGCAGCTTGGACGGGGGAGGCAATCAGCCCCAGCATTTT. Translated, it gives CASSLDGGGNQPQHF.

The V and J genes are TRBV14 and TRBJ1-4, with a weak D call TRBD1 (5 bases). The V gene lost 2 bases and the J gene lost 10 bases, with 17 bases spanning the gap. The germline CDR1 and CDR2 sequences are SGHDN and FVKESK. The CDR3 consists of 15 residues. CDR3 amino acids: CASSQRGREVGKLFF. Written as DNA, the CDR3 is TGTGCCAGCAGCCAAAGGGGCAGGGAAGTTGGAAAACTGTTTTTT.

This clone has a single count. The chain couples TRBV10-3 to TRBJ2-3; 13 bases map to TRBD2. V was pared by 9 bases and J by 6 bases, with 6 bases of the junction left unmatched. CDR3 size: 14 residues. Germline values: CDR1 ENHRY, CDR2 SYGVKD. Written as DNA, the CDR3 is TGTGCCATTGGACTAGCGGGAGTGAGGGATACGCAGTATTTT. Protein: CAIGLAGVRDTQYF.

The chain combines TRBV28 with TRBJ2-7, with 10 bases fitting TRBD1. The CDR3 extends over 16 amino acids. V dropped 7 bases and J dropped 6; count of bases not matched to a gene: 15. The germline CDR1 and CDR2 sequences are MDHEN and SYDVKM. The CDR3, as DNA: TGTGCCAGCACCACTCTGACAGGGGGCTCTTCTCTCGAGCAGTACTTC. Protein sequence: CASTTLTGGSSLEQYF.

The chain has TRBV27 and TRBJ2-7; D tentatively reads TRBD1 or TRBD2 (5 bases each). Trimming cost V 8 bases and J 2 bases, with 13 bases left between them. Germline V gene lookup returns CDR1 MNHEY and CDR2 SMNVEV (reference sequence). CDR3 length: 13 amino acids. The CDR3 here is CASGTGAAYEQYF. The CDR3 DNA is TGTGCCAGCGGCACCGGGGCCGCCTACGAGCAGTACTTC.

Concerning this clone: In the same sample, other DNA sequences code for this CDR3. The J gene is TRBJ1-2, the V gene TRBV6-5; D is uncertain. Germline CDR1 is MNHEY and CDR2 is SVGAGI. The length of the CDR3 is 13 residues. V lost 6 bases to trimming and J lost 2 bases, with 10 bases between them. CDR3 region: CASRQTANYGYTF. The CDR3 nucleotides are TGTGCCAGCAGGCAGACGGCAAACTATGGCTACACCTTC.

The chain carries TRBV15 and TRBJ2-7, with 7 positions matching TRBD2. V shed 5 bases and J 13 bases; nucleotides not matched to a gene: 8. The CDR3 covers 11 residues. Per germline, CDR1 LNHNV and CDR2 YYDKDF (reference sequence). CDR3 sequence reads: CATSEGTTSYF. Here the CDR3 DNA reads TGTGCCACCAGCGAAGGGACTACGTCTTACTTC.

This rearrangement joins TRBV9 to TRBJ2-1, with D perhaps matching TRBD2 (5 bases). The germline gives CDR1 SGDLS, CDR2 YYNGEE. V lost 5 bases and J 4 bases, leaving 19 bases between the germline ends. The CDR3 runs 16 residues. The CDR3 here is CASSPQTNLIYNEQFF. The CDR3 bases are TGTGCCAGCAGTCCCCAGACTAACTTAATTTACAATGAGCAGTTCTTC.

The chain links TRBV11-3 to TRBJ2-3; D unresolved. Germline V gene data show CDR1 as SGHNT and CDR2 as YENEEA. V dropped 1 base and J dropped 7 bases, with 9 bases sitting between them. The CDR3 consists of 13 residues. Here the CDR3 reads CASSLGPVNTQYF. CDR3 in DNA: TGTGCCAGCAGCTTAGGACCAGTGAATACGCAGTATTTT. The variable domain in full, with the rest retrieved from reference TRBV11-3 and TRBJ2-3, is EAGVVQSPRYKIIEKKQPVAFWCNPISGHNTLYWYLQNLGQGPELLIRYENEEAVDDSQLPKDRFSAERLKGVDSTLKIQPAELGDSAVYLCASSLGPVNTQYFGPGTRLTVL.

The chain uses TRBV7-2 and TRBJ1-2; D is perhaps TRBD1 (6 bases). The CDR3 has 14 residues. V was pared by 4 bases and J by 2 bases, with 11 bases between. Germline CDR1 and CDR2: SGHTA and FQGNSA. The CDR3 loop reads CASSSEQGNYGYTF. For the CDR3, the DNA is TGTGCCAGCAGCTCCGAACAGGGAAACTATGGCTACACCTTC.

This chain connects TRBV7-9 to TRBJ2-2; D may be TRBD1 (6 bases). Trimming removed 4 bases from V and 1 base from J, with 10 bases in between. The V gene's germline CDR1 is SEHNR and CDR2 FQNEAQ (reference sequence). The CDR3 is made up of 15 amino acids. The CDR3, as DNA: TGTGCCAGCAGCTACGGCAGGGGGAACACCGGGGAGCTGTTTTTT. The encoded protein is CASSYGRGNTGELFF. The variable domain in full, with the rest retrieved from reference TRBV7-9 and TRBJ2-2, is DTGVSQNPRHKITKRGQNVTFRCDPISEHNRLYWYRQTLGQGPEFLTYFQNEAQLEKSRLLSDRFSAERPKGSFSTLEIQRTEQGDSAMYLCASSYGRGNTGELFFGEGSRLTVL.

The V and J genes are TRBV5-5 and TRBJ2-3, with TRBD2 matching 9 bases. J lost 2 bases, V lost 0 bases, and 7 bases had no gene match. CDR1 is SGHKS, CDR2 YYEKEE, per germline (reference sequence). This CDR3 spans 17 amino acids. The CDR3 sequence: CASSLAWAGGTTDTQYF. The CDR3 DNA follows: TGTGCCAGCAGCTTGGCGTGGGCGGGAGGGACCACAGATACGCAGTATTTT.